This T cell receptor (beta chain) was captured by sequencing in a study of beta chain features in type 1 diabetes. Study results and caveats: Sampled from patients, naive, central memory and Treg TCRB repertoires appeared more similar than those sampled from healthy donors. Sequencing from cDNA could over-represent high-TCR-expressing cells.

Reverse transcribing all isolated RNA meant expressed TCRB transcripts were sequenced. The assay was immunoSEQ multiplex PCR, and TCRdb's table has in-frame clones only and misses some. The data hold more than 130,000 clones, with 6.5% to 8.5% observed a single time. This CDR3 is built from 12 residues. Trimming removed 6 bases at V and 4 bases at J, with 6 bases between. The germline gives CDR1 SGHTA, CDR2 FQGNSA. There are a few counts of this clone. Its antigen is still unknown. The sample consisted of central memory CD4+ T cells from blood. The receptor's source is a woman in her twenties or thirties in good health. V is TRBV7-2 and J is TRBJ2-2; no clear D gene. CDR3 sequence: CASSRVTGELFF. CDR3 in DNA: TGTGCCAGCAGTCGGGTCACCGGGGAGCTGTTTTTT.